The 17 T cell receptor beta chains given below trace back to one sample, sequenced in a study of immune cell composition in non-small cell lung cancer (dated by TCRdb to about 2017). Library preparation used the immunoSEQ multiplex PCR assay. TCRdb limited this immuneACCESS table to in-frame rearrangements with V and J called. A share of clones is missing; checked studies link under half to unresolved V genes, and the rest is unexplained. The sample records around 1,800 clones, approximately 78% of which are singletons. The ten largest clones represent roughly 8.9% of the sample. Material for sequencing was lung tumor tissue. The receptor source for this set is a human donor with non-small cell lung cancer.

The rearrangement uses TRBV27 and TRBJ2-3, with 8 bases aligning to TRBD1. Trimming cost V 7 bases and J 0 bases; bases outside gene matches: 6. This CDR3 is 15 amino acids long. Germline assignment: CDR1 MNHEY and CDR2 SMNVEV (reference sequence). The CDR3, as DNA: TGTGCCAGCACCTGGACAGGGCGTAGCACAGATACGCAGTATTTT. Translated, it gives CASTWTGRSTDTQYF.

V gene TRBV19 combines with J gene TRBJ2-7; TRBD2 aligns across 7 bases. From germline, CDR1 is LNHDA and CDR2 SQIVND (reference sequence). Trimming cost V 5 bases and J 5 bases; bases outside gene matches: 6. The CDR3 consists of 13 residues. CDR3 residues: CASSPGGGNEQYF. CDR3 sequence (DNA): TGTGCCAGTAGTCCAGGCGGGGGTAACGAGCAGTACTTC.

The table lists this clone with a count of one. The chain combines TRBV28 with TRBJ1-1; 8 nucleotides agree with TRBD1. CDR3 size: 16 residues. Germline V gives CDR1 MDHEN, CDR2 SYDVKM. V shed 2 bases and J 5 bases; nucleotides not matched to a gene: 10. In DNA, the CDR3 is TGTGCCAGCAGTTTAGCCCAGGGGGCATGGAGGACTGAAGCTTTCTTT. The encoded protein is CASSLAQGAWRTEAFF.

The J gene is TRBJ1-5, the V gene TRBV23-1; D is unclear. TRBV23-1 is annotated as an ORF whose role is uncertain. V was trimmed by 4 bases and J by 7 bases, leaving 14 bases between them. This CDR3 spans 14 amino acids. The CDR3 reads CASSRRHRRQPQHF. The CDR3 nucleotides read TGCGCCAGCAGTCGGAGACACCGGAGGCAGCCCCAGCATTTT.

The J gene is TRBJ1-1, the V gene TRBV10-3, with a tentative D call TRBD1 (6 bases). This CDR3 comprises 15 residues. V lost 3 bases, J lost 6 bases, and 17 bases lay in between. Germline V gives CDR1 ENHRY, CDR2 SYGVKD. In DNA form, the CDR3 reads TGTGCCATCAGTGACAGGGAGGGTTACAGGGCTGAAGCTTTCTTT. Translation gives CAISDREGYRAEAFF.

The V call is TRBV7-9, the J call TRBJ2-7; D possibly corresponds to TRBD2 (6 bases). Per the germline V gene, CDR1 is SEHNR and CDR2 is FQNEAQ (reference sequence). Trimming took off 1 base at V and 5 bases at J, with 15 bases between the two ends. The CDR3 is made up of 15 amino acids. The CDR3 is CASSLVGGVMDEQYF. CDR3 DNA sequence: TGTGCCAGCAGCTTAGTCGGAGGGGTGATGGACGAGCAGTACTTC.

In this sample, this clone turned up once. The chain carries TRBV5-1 and TRBJ2-7; the match to TRBD2 covers 8 bases. The germline CDR1 and CDR2 sequences are SGHRS and YFSETQ. V dropped 5 bases and J dropped 1; count of bases not matched to a gene: 14. The CDR3 has 17 residues. This chain's CDR3 is CASSWRVAGKASYEQYF. DNA of the CDR3: TGCGCCAGCAGTTGGAGGGTAGCGGGAAAGGCTTCCTACGAGCAGTACTTC.

The chain has TRBV6-5 and TRBJ1-3; the match to TRBD1 covers 8 bases. Germline-derived CDR1 and CDR2 are MNHEY and SVGAGI. The CDR3 sequence is 14 residues long. V shed 5 bases and J 2 bases; nucleotides not matched to a gene: 2. The CDR3 protein is CASSRQGTGNTIYF. As DNA, the CDR3 is TGTGCCAGCAGTCGACAGGGGACTGGAAACACCATATATTTT.

The V gene is TRBV19, the J gene TRBJ1-1; 9 nucleotides line up with TRBD1. CDR3 length: 14 amino acids. V dropped 5 bases and J dropped 1; count of bases not matched to a gene: 2. Germline values: CDR1 LNHDA, CDR2 SQIVND (reference sequence). The CDR3 DNA reads TGTGCCAGTAGTCCGGGACAGGGGAACACTGAAGCTTTCTTT. The encoded protein is CASSPGQGNTEAFF.

This rearrangement joins TRBV7-2 to TRBJ2-7; 10 bases agree with TRBD2. J lost 1 base, V lost 5 bases, and 2 bases had no gene match. The CDR3 length is 14 residues. CDR1 is SGHTA, CDR2 FQGNSA, per germline. DNA for the CDR3: TGTGCCAGCAGCAGGACTAGCGGTTCCTACGAGCAGTACTTC. It yields the protein CASSRTSGSYEQYF. Full variable domain (rest looked up from reference TRBV7-2 and TRBJ2-7): GAGVSQSPSNKVTEKGKDVELRCDPISGHTALYWYRQSLGQGLEFLIYFQGNSAPDKSGLPSDRFSAERTGGSVSTLTIQRTQQEDSAVYLCASSRTSGSYEQYFGPGTRLTVT.

The chain couples TRBV28 to TRBJ2-3; D might be TRBD2 (6 bases). There are 15 residues in the CDR3. V lost 2 bases, J lost 2 bases, and 11 bases lay in between. CDR1 is MDHEN and CDR2 is SYDVKM in the germline V gene. Here the CDR3 DNA reads TGTGCCAGCAGTTTACCTAGCGAACTCACAGATACGCAGTATTTT. Translation: CASSLPSELTDTQYF.

The chain links TRBV2 to TRBJ2-2; D may be TRBD1 (5 bases). Trimming took off 4 bases at V and 2 bases at J, with 20 bases between the two ends. In germline, CDR1 is SNHLY, CDR2 FYNNEI. CDR3 length: 18 residues. The CDR3 loop reads CASSAISPGPINTGELFF. The CDR3 DNA sequence: TGTGCCAGCAGTGCCATTTCCCCAGGGCCCATTAACACCGGGGAGCTGTTTTTT.

The chain joins TRBV5-1 to TRBJ2-2; 7 bases line up with TRBD1. This CDR3 comprises 15 residues. Germline-derived CDR1 and CDR2 are SGHRS and YFSETQ. V lost 3 bases to trimming and J lost 3 bases; unmatched junction nucleotides: 5. CDR3 DNA sequence: TGCGCCAGCAGCTCGACAGGGAGAGACACCGGGGAGCTGTTTTTT. Protein: CASSSTGRDTGELFF.

V and J are TRBV7-9 and TRBJ1-4, with 7 positions matching TRBD1. After removal of 5 bases from V and 8 bases from J, the junction contained 2 bases not matched to a gene. The CDR3 spans 12 residues. Germline assignment: CDR1 SEHNR and CDR2 FQNEAQ (reference sequence). CDR3: CASSRDREKLFF. In nucleotides, the CDR3 is TGTGCCAGCAGCCGGGACAGAGAAAAACTGTTTTTT.

This chain links TRBV5-6 with TRBJ1-6; 7 bases line up with TRBD1. V gave up 4 bases and J gave up 3 bases; unmatched junction bases: 10. CDR1 and CDR2 (germline): SGHDT, YYEEEE. This CDR3 contains 17 residues. CDR3 coding DNA: TGTGCCAGCAGCGTCAAGACAGGGACTCACTATAATTCACCCCTCCACTTT. It is translated as CASSVKTGTHYNSPLHF.

The count of this clone is one. The rearrangement joins TRBV5-1 to TRBJ2-2, with D perhaps TRBD1 (6 bases). V was shortened by 7 bases and J by 5 bases, with 18 bases between the two germline ends. This CDR3 has 15 residues. Germline loops: CDR1 SGHRS, CDR2 YFSETQ. The CDR3 DNA reads TGCGCCAGCGAAGGATCCGGGACATCTACCGGGGAGCTGTTTTTT. It yields the protein CASEGSGTSTGELFF.

CDR3 amino acids: CASSLVALAGGRGTQYF. In DNA form, the CDR3 reads TGTGCCAGCAGCTTGGTTGCACTAGCGGGAGGGAGGGGGACCCAGTACTTC. This sequence joins TRBV5-5 and TRBJ2-5; 13 bases fit TRBD2. Germline CDR1 SGHKS, CDR2 YYEKEE (reference sequence). Losses at the gene ends were 0 bases for V and 7 bases for J; bases not matched to a gene: 9. This CDR3 is 17 amino acids long.